Listed here is a single T cell receptor beta chain. What it binds is unknown. This entry belongs to a study of vaccination effects on CD4 cells after COVID-19. This CDR3 comprises 13 residues. V dropped 6 bases and J dropped 4 bases, with 12 bases sitting between them. Antigen-specific CD4+ T cells were expanded (with viral peptide pools) by the ViraFEST assay ahead of sequencing. Once cultured for more than nine days, the cells underwent separation to obtain CD4+ T cells. Either the BNT162b2 or mRNA-1273 vaccine was given to participants in two doses. The method was immunoSEQ multiplex PCR; TCRdb's version includes in-frame clones alone and lacks a portion of them. The top ten hold around 8.5% of the sample, which has nearly 25,000 clones, approximately 70% seen once.

The chain is built from TRBV12-3 or TRBV12-4 and TRBJ1-2; D ambiguous. Specimen: CD4+ T cells from PBMCs cultured with SARS-CoV-2 spike peptides, collected after COVID-19 vaccination. The TCR was taken from a human donor who received a COVID-19 vaccine. CDR3 bases: TGTGCCAGCAGACGAGGACGGTTCTATGGCTACACCTTC. It yields the protein CASRRGRFYGYTF.